The present T cell receptor (beta chain) was sequenced within a study of shared clonotypes between healthy human individuals. DNA input for the unsorted PBMC replicate PCRs was about 280 ng, tens of thousands of T cell genomes. Study processing details: Filtering differed because ImmunoSEQ produced junction-only sequences that carried no quality scores. Generated by immunoSEQ multiplex PCR, the TCRdb table keeps only in-frame clones and is missing some. V and J calls and clone size are as listed in that table; D and trimming were resolved from the DNA. Counted here are 520,000 or so clones, about four fifths occurring once; the ten biggest clones make up roughly 13%. All of the donors resided in Nashville, Tennessee, and each was a Caucasian adult. Unsorted samples used roughly 99 million PBMCs for genomic DNA. This CDR3 contains 16 residues. V shed 4 bases, J shed 9 bases, and the junction held 15 bases outside the gene matches. Germline values: CDR1 LNHDA, CDR2 SQIVND (reference sequence).

The sequence was obtained from a woman in her thirties or forties in good health. Some clones in this sample may be carry-over from other donors' samples. The sample was PBMCs. V is TRBV19 and J is TRBJ2-1, with TRBD2 matching over 7 bases. The CDR3: CASSTSGPAGVGEQFF. In DNA form, the CDR3 reads TGTGCCAGTAGTACCTCAGGACCCGCGGGAGTCGGTGAGCAGTTCTTC. Together with reference TRBV19 and TRBJ2-1, the CDR3 gives the full variable domain: DGGITQSPKYLFRKEGQNVTLSCEQNLNHDAMYWYRQDPGQGLRLIYYSQIVNDFQKGDIAEGYSVSREKKESFPLTVTSAQKNPTAFYLCASSTSGPAGVGEQFFGPGTRLTVL.